This T cell receptor (beta chain) was sequenced for a study of blood T cell repertoires in COVID-19. Study summary: There were acute and convalescent COVID-19 samples, and they came from the United States, Italy and Spain. T cells, B-cell-depleted T cells, or PBMCs supplied cDNA or gDNA.

Per the authors' pipeline: Estimation of nucleated cell counts was performed using reference gene primer amplification. Using immunoSEQ multiplex PCR, the repertoire was profiled, and TCRdb retains in-frame clones only, with some absent. That table furnishes V, J and clone size, whereas the DNA furnished D and trimming. This sample carries more than 95,000 clones, 90% of them seen once, and the ten largest clones take 1.5% to 2%. Source material: peripheral blood. This TCR was recovered from a man aged 55-75 years with acute or convalescent COVID-19.

The CDR3 loop is CASSIEARVGIRQPQHF. The CDR3 nucleotides are TGTGCCAGTAGTATAGAGGCGAGGGTCGGGATACGGCAGCCCCAGCATTTT. The rearrangement joins TRBV19 to TRBJ1-5; no definite D call. This CDR3 spans 17 amino acids. Between the trimmed V and J ends, which lost 0 bases and 7 bases, there was a span of 19 bases. Germline CDR1 and CDR2: LNHDA and SQIVND (reference sequence).